Presented here are 15 T cell receptor beta chains from one specimen sequenced in a study of cytomegalovirus exposure and HLA in healthy donors. PCR employed 60 Vbeta and 13 Jbeta primers. Clones were sequenced by immunoSEQ multiplex PCR, and TCRdb holds only the in-frame ones, with some missing. The sample holds 150,000 to 200,000 clones, 70% to 80% seen once. The specimen sequenced was PBMCs. The receptors were gathered from a young man in good health and CMV-seronegative.

The V call is TRBV15, the J call TRBJ2-1; TRBD2 agrees at 10 bases. From germline, CDR1 is LNHNV and CDR2 YYDKDF (reference sequence). J lost 4 bases, V lost 0 bases, and 6 bases had no gene match. The CDR3 covers 17 residues. The chain's CDR3 is CATSRDLGTSAYNEQFF. CDR3 bases: TGTGCCACCAGCAGAGATCTTGGGACTAGCGCATACAATGAGCAGTTCTTC.

The CDR3 DNA reads TGTGCCTGGAGTCGGGACTCTGGGGCCAACGTCCTGACTTTC. Its protein is CAWSRDSGANVLTF. This chain connects TRBV30 to TRBJ2-6; possible D gene TRBD2, 5 bases. The germline CDR1 and CDR2 sequences are GTSNPN and SVGIG (reference sequence). The ends were cut back, 2 bases at V and 0 bases at J, with 5 bases in the middle. The CDR3 is 14 residues long.

V usage is TRBV6-1 and J usage is TRBJ2-1; 11 nucleotides line up with TRBD1. The CDR3 loop spans 14 amino acids. Per germline, CDR1 MNHNS and CDR2 SASEGT. V shed 6 bases, J shed 9 bases, and the junction held 7 bases outside the gene matches. The chain's CDR3 is CASSPGQGDGEQFF. In DNA form, the CDR3 reads TGTGCCAGCAGCCCGGGACAGGGGGACGGTGAGCAGTTCTTC.

The rearrangement uses TRBV19 and TRBJ2-3; 8 bases fit TRBD1. Germline CDR1 is LNHDA and CDR2 is SQIVND (reference sequence). The J segment lost 5 bases and the V segment lost 3 bases, leaving 7 bases of the junction unmatched. The CDR3 sequence is 15 residues long. Here the CDR3 DNA reads TGTGCCAGTAGTATGGGGGCCGGACAGGGAGATACGCAGTATTTT. Translated, it gives CASSMGAGQGDTQYF.

V is TRBV19 and J is TRBJ1-1; 9 positions match TRBD1. V was pared by 8 bases and J by 4 bases, with 2 bases of the junction left unmatched. The CDR3 contains 12 residues. From germline, CDR1 is LNHDA and CDR2 SQIVND (reference sequence). Here the CDR3 reads CASRQGGTEAFF. The CDR3 coding sequence is TGTGCCAGTCGACAGGGGGGCACTGAAGCTTTCTTT.

The V gene is TRBV7-9, the J gene TRBJ2-5; 7 nucleotides agree with TRBD2. The J call may not be correct, given that the DNA end is closer to TRBJ2-7. Germline V CDR1 and CDR2: SEHNR, FQNEAQ (reference sequence). The CDR3 runs 14 residues. The CDR3 sequence: CASSPGLREGEQYF. The CDR3 DNA reads as TGTGCCAGCAGCCCGGGTTTGAGGGAGGGCGAGCAGTACTTC.

This chain joins TRBV7-2 and TRBJ2-7; 7 bases fit TRBD2. J gave up 2 bases and V 5 bases, and 12 bases lay outside the gene matches. CDR1 and CDR2 (germline): SGHTA, FQGNSA. The CDR3 covers 16 residues. CDR3 sequence (DNA): TGTGCCAGCAGCCCTGATGCGGGAGCCAGGACCTACGAGCAGTACTTC. Its protein is CASSPDAGARTYEQYF.

This clone has just one count. The J gene is TRBJ2-7, the V gene TRBV25-1; a possible D gene is TRBD2 (6 bases). The ends were cut back, 7 bases at V and 3 bases at J, with 16 bases in the middle. CDR1 MGHDK and CDR2 SYGVNS come from the germline V gene. The CDR3 runs 14 residues. CDR3 residues: CASTGAEGSYEQYF. The CDR3 nucleotides read TGTGCCAGCACCGGGGCGGAGGGGAGCTACGAGCAGTACTTC.

This chain uses TRBV30 with TRBJ2-7; 11 bases are shared with TRBD2. The CDR3 is made up of 10 amino acids. Germline CDR1 is GTSNPN and CDR2 is SVGIG (reference sequence). J gave up 13 bases and V 4 bases, and 3 bases lay outside the gene matches. Here the CDR3 reads CAWTSGRTYF. The CDR3 DNA follows: TGTGCCTGGACTAGCGGGAGGACCTACTTC.

The V and J genes are TRBV27 and TRBJ2-1; 9 nucleotides line up with TRBD2. There are 15 residues in the CDR3. Losses at the gene ends were 2 bases for V and 5 bases for J; bases not matched to a gene: 4. Germline CDR1 reads MNHEY; CDR2 reads SMNVEV (reference sequence). The CDR3 sequence: CASSLPGLAHNEQFF. The CDR3 DNA reads TGTGCCAGCAGTTTACCGGGACTAGCTCACAATGAGCAGTTCTTC.

As DNA, the CDR3 is TGTGCCAGCAGTGAATTACCGGGTATCACTGAAGCTTTCTTT. It specifies CASSELPGITEAFF. The V call is TRBV25-1, the J call TRBJ1-1; D not certain. CDR3 length: 14 amino acids. CDR1 and CDR2 (germline): MGHDK, SYGVNS. V lost 1 base, J lost 4 bases, and 10 bases lay in between.

The V gene is TRBV19, the J gene TRBJ2-5; D is perhaps TRBD1 (6 bases). Germline V gives CDR1 LNHDA, CDR2 SQIVND (reference sequence). The CDR3 runs to 13 residues. V was cut by 5 bases and J by 2 bases, with 9 bases left in between. CDR3 DNA: TGTGCCAGTAGTCAGGGGTTTCAAGAGACCCAGTACTTC. This encodes CASSQGFQETQYF.

The V gene is TRBV29-1, the J gene TRBJ2-3; D is unresolved. The CDR3 sequence is 12 residues long. Germline V gene sequence: CDR1 SQVTM, CDR2 ANQGSEA. Trimming left V 3 bases short and J 4 bases short, with 8 bases between. CDR3 nucleotides: TGCAGCGTTGATCCTAGTTCAGATACGCAGTATTTT. It yields the protein CSVDPSSDTQYF.

The V and J genes are TRBV18 and TRBJ2-1; 9 bases match TRBD2. This CDR3 region has 15 residues. Per germline, CDR1 KGHSH and CDR2 LQKENI. The junction had 8 bases not matched to a gene; V was cut back by 6 bases and J by 5 bases. CDR3 loop: CASSPGTSSNNEQFF. The CDR3 DNA reads as TGTGCCAGCTCTCCAGGGACTAGCAGTAACAATGAGCAGTTCTTC.

The V gene is TRBV28, the J gene TRBJ1-4; D remains unclear. From germline, CDR1 is MDHEN and CDR2 SYDVKM. This CDR3 contains 15 residues. V lost 3 bases to trimming and J lost 5 bases, with 13 bases between them. CDR3 in DNA: TGTGCCAGCAGTTTTATAGTAGGCGGAAATGAAAAACTGTTTTTT. It yields the protein CASSFIVGGNEKLFF. Based on the CDR3 plus reference TRBV28 and TRBJ1-4, the full variable domain is DVKVTQSSRYLVKRTGEKVFLECVQDMDHENMFWYRQDPGLGLRLIYFSYDVKMKEKGDIPEGYSVSREKKERFSLILESASTNQTSMYLCASSFIVGGNEKLFFGSGTQLSVL.